This T cell receptor (beta chain) was found in a study of blood T cells in healthy people across ages. Points from the study as a whole: Naive T cell percentage showed a strong correlation with the diversity of TCR beta.

Donors ranged from about 6 to 90 years old and were healthy Caucasians in Russia. There are 15 residues in the CDR3. Germline loops: CDR1 MNHEY, CDR2 SMNVEV (reference sequence). The V end lost 0 bases, the J end lost 2 bases, and 9 bases lay between the germline ends. A second roughly 6 to 12 cycle PCR used barcoded and J-beta primers. Template switching added a 12-random-nucleotide identifier to every cDNA molecule. Paired-end reads containing CDR3 totaled no fewer than 2.5 million for each sample. TCRdb ran MiXCR on the 5' RACE reads and lists one entry per CDR3 protein. The repertoire holds approximately 880,000 distinct CDR3 sequences, with 45% to 50% as singletons. The table lists this clonotype with a count of one. Its cognate antigen is unknown.

The sequence came from a man aged 25 to 40 in good health. This chain uses TRBV27 with TRBJ2-3; D unresolved. The sequenced material came from blood. The CDR3 DNA sequence: TGTGCCAGCAGTTTATCCGGTGTAGCCACAGATACGCAGTATTTT. Encoded protein: CASSLSGVATDTQYF.